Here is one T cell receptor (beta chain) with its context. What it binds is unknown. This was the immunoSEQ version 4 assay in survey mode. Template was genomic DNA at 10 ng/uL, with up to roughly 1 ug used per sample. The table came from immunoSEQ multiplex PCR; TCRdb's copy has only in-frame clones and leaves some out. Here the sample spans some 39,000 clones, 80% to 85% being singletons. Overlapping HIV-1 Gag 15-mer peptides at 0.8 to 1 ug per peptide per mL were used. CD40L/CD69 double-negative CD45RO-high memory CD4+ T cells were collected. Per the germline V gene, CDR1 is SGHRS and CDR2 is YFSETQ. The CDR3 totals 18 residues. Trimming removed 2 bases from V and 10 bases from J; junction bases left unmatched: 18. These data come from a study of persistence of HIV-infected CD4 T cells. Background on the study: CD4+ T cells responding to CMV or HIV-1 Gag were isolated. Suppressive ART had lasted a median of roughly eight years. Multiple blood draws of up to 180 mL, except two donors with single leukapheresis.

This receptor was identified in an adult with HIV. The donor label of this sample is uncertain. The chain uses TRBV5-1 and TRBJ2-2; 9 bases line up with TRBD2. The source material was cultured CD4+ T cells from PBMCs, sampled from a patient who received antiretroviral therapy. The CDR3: CASSFLEHSGGLPTELFF. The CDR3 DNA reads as TGCGCCAGCAGCTTTTTGGAGCATAGCGGGGGCTTACCGACGGAGCTGTTTTTT.